This record looks at one TCR beta chain sequence and its context. This CDR3 region has 16 residues. Germline V lookup: CDR1 MGHRA, CDR2 YSYEKL. V lost 1 base, J lost 1 base, and 14 bases lay in between. Naive CD8 populations comprised CD45RO-negative cells positively selected for CCR7, excluding terminally differentiated effector memory CD45RA+ cells. These data belong to a study of shared clonotypes between healthy human individuals. Samples underwent the assay at deep level. In the authors' methods: ImmunoSEQ only sent back junction sequences with no quality scores, so filtering was done differently. Generated by immunoSEQ multiplex PCR, the TCRdb table keeps only in-frame clones and is missing some. V and J calls and clone size are those listed in that table; D and trimming were worked out from the DNA. Here the sample spans under 2,000,000 clones, about 95% being singletons.

The V and J genes are TRBV4-1 and TRBJ2-7, with D possibly being TRBD1 (5 bases). The clonotype originates from a young man in good health. The sample taken for sequencing was naive CD8+ T cells sorted from blood. The CDR3 DNA reads as TGCGCCAGCAGCCAAGTAGCAGGGAAAGATTCCTACGAGCAGTACTTC. This codes for CASSQVAGKDSYEQYF.